The sample holds a few counts of the clone carrying this T cell receptor beta chain. What it binds is unknown. MiXCR, applied by TCRdb to the 5' RACE reads, yields one record per CDR3 protein. This table has roughly 160,000 distinct CDR3 sequences, roughly a tenth appearing once. Trimming took 6 bases from V and 3 from J; bases not matched to a gene: 8. The length of the CDR3 is 15 residues. In germline, CDR1 is MNHNY, CDR2 SVGAGI (reference sequence). These data are taken from a study of T cells after yellow fever vaccination. Findings of the study overall: Primary-vaccination clones mostly resurfaced post-booster (about 95% CD4, roughly 87% CD8).

Source: CD8+ T cells sorted from PBMCs, taken 45 days after the yellow fever booster vaccination. This clonotype was obtained from a man aged 18 to 30 who received the YFV17D yellow fever vaccine. The chain joins TRBV6-6 to TRBJ1-5; 7 positions match TRBD1. The CDR3 loop reads CASSHDREDNQPQHF. The CDR3 coding sequence is TGTGCCAGCAGCCACGACAGGGAGGACAATCAGCCCCAGCATTTT.